The sample holds many counts of the clone carrying this T cell receptor (beta chain). Its matching antigen is unknown. This entry is derived from a study of T cell repertoires in cytomegalovirus infection. Overall study context: Carrying CMV and the relevant HLA type showed in public TCR beta signatures.

The study's findings and limits: The response measured ex vivo was dominated by TCR beta clonotypes (HLA-C-restricted and CMV-specific). Carriage of CMV together with the relevant HLA was identifiable through cumulative public TCR beta family frequency.

The germline gives CDR1 SGHAT, CDR2 FQNNGV. V lost 8 bases and J lost 3, with 13 bases in between. The CDR3 is 14 residues long. Each CDR3 protein is one row after TCRdb ran MiXCR on the reads. The sample has around 140,000 distinct CDR3 sequences; under 8% are singletons. The V and J genes are TRBV11-2 and TRBJ2-2; TRBD2 might be the D (6 bases). This receptor was taken from a human donor in good health (CMV status not recorded). Some clones in this sample may be carry-over from other donors' samples. The sample taken for sequencing was PBMCs. This CDR3 reads CASSDGRDTGELFF. The CDR3 region has the DNA TGTGCCAGCTCCGACGGGAGAGACACCGGGGAGCTGTTTTTT.